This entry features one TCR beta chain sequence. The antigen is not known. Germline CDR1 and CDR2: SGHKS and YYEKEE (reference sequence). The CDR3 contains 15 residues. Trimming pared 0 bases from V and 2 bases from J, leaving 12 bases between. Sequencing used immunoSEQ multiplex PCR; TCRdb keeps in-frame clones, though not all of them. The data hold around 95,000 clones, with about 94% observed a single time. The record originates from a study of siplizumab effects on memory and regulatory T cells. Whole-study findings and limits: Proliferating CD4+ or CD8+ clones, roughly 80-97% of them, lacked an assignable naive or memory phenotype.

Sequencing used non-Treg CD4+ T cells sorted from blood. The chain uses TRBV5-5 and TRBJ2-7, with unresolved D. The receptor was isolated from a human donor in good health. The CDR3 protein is CASSLAGGRAYEQYF. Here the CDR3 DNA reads TGTGCCAGCAGCTTGGCGGGCGGACGGGCCTACGAGCAGTACTTC.